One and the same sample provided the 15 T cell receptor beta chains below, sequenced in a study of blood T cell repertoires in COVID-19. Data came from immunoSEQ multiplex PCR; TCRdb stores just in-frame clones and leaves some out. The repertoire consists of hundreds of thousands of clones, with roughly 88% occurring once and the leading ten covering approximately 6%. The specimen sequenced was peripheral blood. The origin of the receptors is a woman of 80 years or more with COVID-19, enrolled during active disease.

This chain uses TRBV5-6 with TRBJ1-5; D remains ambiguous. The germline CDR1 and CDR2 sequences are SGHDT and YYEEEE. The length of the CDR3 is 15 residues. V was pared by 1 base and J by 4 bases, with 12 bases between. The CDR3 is CASSLSRGLNQPQHF. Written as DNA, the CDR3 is TGTGCCAGCAGCTTGTCGCGGGGTCTGAATCAGCCCCAGCATTTT.

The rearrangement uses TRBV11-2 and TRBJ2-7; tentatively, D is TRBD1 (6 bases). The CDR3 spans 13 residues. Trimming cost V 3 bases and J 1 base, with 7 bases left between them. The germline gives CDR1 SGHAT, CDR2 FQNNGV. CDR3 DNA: TGTGCCAGCAGCTTCAGGGGATCCTACGAGCAGTACTTC. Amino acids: CASSFRGSYEQYF.

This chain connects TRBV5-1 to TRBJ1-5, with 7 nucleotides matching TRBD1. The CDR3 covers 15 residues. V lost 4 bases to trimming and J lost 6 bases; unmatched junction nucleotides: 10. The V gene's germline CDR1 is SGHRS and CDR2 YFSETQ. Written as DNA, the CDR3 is TGCGCCAGCAGCCCTACCGACAGGGCATCTCAGCCCCAGCATTTT. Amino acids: CASSPTDRASQPQHF. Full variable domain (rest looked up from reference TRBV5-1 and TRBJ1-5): KAGVTQTPRYLIKTRGQQVTLSCSPISGHRSVSWYQQTPGQGLQFLFEYFSETQRNKGNFPGRFSGRQFSNSRSEMNVSTLELGDSALYLCASSPTDRASQPQHFGDGTRLSIL.

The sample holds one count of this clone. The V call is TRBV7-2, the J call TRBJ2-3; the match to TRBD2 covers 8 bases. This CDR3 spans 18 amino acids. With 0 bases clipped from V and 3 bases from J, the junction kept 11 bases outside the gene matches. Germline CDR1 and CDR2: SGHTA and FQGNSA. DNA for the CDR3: TGTGCCAGCAGCTTAGCAGGGATCGGGGGGGGCCGAACAGATACGCAGTATTTT. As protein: CASSLAGIGGGRTDTQYF.

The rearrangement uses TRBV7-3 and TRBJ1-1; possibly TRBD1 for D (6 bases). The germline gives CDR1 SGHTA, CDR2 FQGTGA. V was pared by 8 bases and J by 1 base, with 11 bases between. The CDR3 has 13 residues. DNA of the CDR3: TGTGCCAGCTCCCTACAGGGGAACACTGAAGCTTTCTTT. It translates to CASSLQGNTEAFF.

The CDR3 is CAWSVRGGTNEKLFF. CDR3 sequence (DNA): TGTGCCTGGAGTGTACGGGGGGGTACTAATGAAAAACTGTTTTTT. V gene TRBV30 combines with J gene TRBJ1-4; tentative D call: TRBD1 (5 bases). V was clipped by 0 bases and J by 2 bases, with 10 bases between them. CDR1 and CDR2 (germline): GTSNPN, SVGIG (reference sequence). This CDR3 is built from 15 residues.

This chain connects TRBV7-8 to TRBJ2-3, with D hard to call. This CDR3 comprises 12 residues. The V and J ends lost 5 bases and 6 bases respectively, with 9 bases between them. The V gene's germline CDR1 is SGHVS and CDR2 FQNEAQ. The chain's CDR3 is CASSPQVDTQYF. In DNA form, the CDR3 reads TGTGCCAGCAGCCCCCAGGTGGATACGCAGTATTTT.

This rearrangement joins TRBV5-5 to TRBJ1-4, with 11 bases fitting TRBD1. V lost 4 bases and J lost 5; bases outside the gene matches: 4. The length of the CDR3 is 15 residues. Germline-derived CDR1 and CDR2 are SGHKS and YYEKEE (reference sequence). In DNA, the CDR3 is TGTGCCAGCAGCCCGGGACAGGGGGTAAATGAAAAACTGTTTTTT. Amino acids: CASSPGQGVNEKLFF.

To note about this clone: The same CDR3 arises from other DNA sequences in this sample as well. The DNA for the CDR3 is TGCGCCAGCAGCTTGGAACAGTCCTATGGCTACACCTTC. It specifies CASSLEQSYGYTF. The chain uses TRBV5-1 and TRBJ1-2; D gene ambiguous. The V gene's germline CDR1 is SGHRS and CDR2 YFSETQ. This CDR3 spans 13 amino acids. The germline V and J ends were trimmed by 0 bases and 4 bases, with 7 bases remaining between them.

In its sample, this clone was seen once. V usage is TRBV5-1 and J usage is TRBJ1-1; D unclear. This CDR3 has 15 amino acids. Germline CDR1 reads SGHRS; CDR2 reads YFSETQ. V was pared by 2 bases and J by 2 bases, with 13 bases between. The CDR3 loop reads CASSFSGQSNTEAFF. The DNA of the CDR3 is TGCGCCAGCAGCTTCTCAGGCCAGTCTAACACTGAAGCTTTCTTT. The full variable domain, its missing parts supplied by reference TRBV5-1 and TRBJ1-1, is KAGVTQTPRYLIKTRGQQVTLSCSPISGHRSVSWYQQTPGQGLQFLFEYFSETQRNKGNFPGRFSGRQFSNSRSEMNVSTLELGDSALYLCASSFSGQSNTEAFFGQGTRLTVV.

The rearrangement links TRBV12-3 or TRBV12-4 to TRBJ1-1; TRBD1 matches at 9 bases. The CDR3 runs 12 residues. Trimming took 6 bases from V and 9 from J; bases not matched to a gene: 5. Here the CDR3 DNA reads TGTGCCAGCAGGCCGGGACAGGGTAAAGCTTTCTTT. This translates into CASRPGQGKAFF.

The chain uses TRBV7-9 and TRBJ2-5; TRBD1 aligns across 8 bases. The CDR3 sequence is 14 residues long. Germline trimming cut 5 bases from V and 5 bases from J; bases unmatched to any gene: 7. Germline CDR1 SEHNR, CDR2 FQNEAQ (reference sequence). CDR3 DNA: TGTGCCAGCAGCCGAACTACAGGGGGTGAGACCCAGTACTTC. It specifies CASSRTTGGETQYF.

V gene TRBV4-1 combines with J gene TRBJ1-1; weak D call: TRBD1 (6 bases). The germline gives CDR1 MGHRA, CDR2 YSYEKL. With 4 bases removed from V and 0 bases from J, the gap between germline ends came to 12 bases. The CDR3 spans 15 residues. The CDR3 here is CASSLTQGMNTEAFF. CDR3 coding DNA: TGCGCCAGCAGCCTCACTCAGGGGATGAACACTGAAGCTTTCTTT.

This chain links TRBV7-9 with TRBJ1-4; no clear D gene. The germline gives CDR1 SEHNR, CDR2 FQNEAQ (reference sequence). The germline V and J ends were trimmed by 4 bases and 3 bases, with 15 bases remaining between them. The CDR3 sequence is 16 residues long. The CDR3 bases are TGTGCCAGCAGCTCCCCCCTGGGGAGGGCTAATGAAAAACTGTTTTTT. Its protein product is CASSSPLGRANEKLFF.

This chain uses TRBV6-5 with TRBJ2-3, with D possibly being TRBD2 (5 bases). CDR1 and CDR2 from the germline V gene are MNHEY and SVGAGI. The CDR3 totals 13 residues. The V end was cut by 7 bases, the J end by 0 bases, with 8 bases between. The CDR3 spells CASMRTSTDTQYF. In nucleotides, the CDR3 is TGTGCCAGCATGCGGACTAGCACAGATACGCAGTATTTT.